These T cell receptor beta chains were read from a single sample in a study of T cell changes during pregnancy in multiple sclerosis. Sequencing used immunoSEQ multiplex PCR; TCRdb keeps in-frame clones, though not all of them. Of approximately 70,000 clones listed, approximately 88% are singletons. The specimen comprised peripheral blood, sampled in the first trimester of pregnancy. The receptors were sampled from a female donor in good health, enrolled as a control in a pregnancy study. Each CDR3 is given with its conserved first and last residue. A D gene is named only where the DNA matches it firmly. Clone size appears in some rows only: once, few, many, or a class for an expanded clone.

TRBJ1-1	.	TRBV18	.	TGTGCCAGCTCGCCTATCCGGGGAGCGTCCACTGAAGCTTTCTTT	CASSPIRGASTEAFF
TRBJ1-5	once	TRBV15	TRBD1	TGTGCCGTCGCTCCCGGACAGGGCAATCAGCCCCAGCATTTT	CAVAPGQGNQPQHF
TRBJ2-3	.	TRBV9	TRBD1	TGTGCCAGCAGCGTAGCTGGGACAGGGGGCACAGATACGCAGTATTTT	CASSVAGTGGTDTQYF
TRBJ1-2	.	TRBV27	.	TGTGCCAGCAGTTCCGGCAGGGGTGGCTATGGCTACACCTTC	CASSSGRGGYGYTF
TRBJ2-1	once	TRBV10-1	TRBD2	TGCGCCAGCAGTCCAGCGGGAGTGGGCAATGAGCAGTTCTTC	CASSPAGVGNEQFF
TRBJ1-1	.	TRBV6-6	TRBD1	TGTGCCAGCAGTTACCTCGGACAGGGAGACACTGAAGCTTTCTTT	CASSYLGQGDTEAFF
TRBJ2-1	.	TRBV29-1	TRBD2	TGCAGCGTTAGACTAGCGGGAGACAATGAGCAGTTCTTC	CSVRLAGDNEQFF
TRBJ2-7	once	TRBV4-1	.	TGCGCCAGCAGCCAAACAGTCCTCTACGAGCAGTACTTC	CASSQTVLYEQYF
TRBJ1-1	.	TRBV14	TRBD1	TGTGCCAGCAGCCAACTAAGGGGGCAGGGGAACACTGAAGCTTTCTTT	CASSQLRGQGNTEAFF
TRBJ2-7	.	TRBV14	.	TGTGCCAGCAGCCAAGGACAGATCCACTACGAGCAGTACTTC	CASSQGQIHYEQYF
TRBJ2-7	once	TRBV19	.	TGTGCCAGTAGTATTTCAGCGGCTTCAACCCCCTACGAGCAGTACTTC	CASSISAASTPYEQYF
TRBJ1-6	.	TRBV7-2	.	TGTGCCAGCAGCTTAGAGCAATATAATTCACCCCTCCACTTT	CASSLEQYNSPLHF
TRBJ2-1	.	TRBV7-9	TRBD2	TGTGCCAGCAGCTTAGGCTTGCCGGGGGGTATTTACAATGAGCAGTTCTTC	CASSLGLPGGIYNEQFF
TRBJ1-2	.	TRBV5-6	.	TGTGCCAGCAGCTTTAGGACAGCCAACTATGGCTACACCTTC	CASSFRTANYGYTF
TRBJ2-7	.	TRBV6-1	TRBD1	TGTGCCAGCACCTTGAGACAGGGGGCCTCCTACGAGCAGTACTTC	CASTLRQGASYEQYF